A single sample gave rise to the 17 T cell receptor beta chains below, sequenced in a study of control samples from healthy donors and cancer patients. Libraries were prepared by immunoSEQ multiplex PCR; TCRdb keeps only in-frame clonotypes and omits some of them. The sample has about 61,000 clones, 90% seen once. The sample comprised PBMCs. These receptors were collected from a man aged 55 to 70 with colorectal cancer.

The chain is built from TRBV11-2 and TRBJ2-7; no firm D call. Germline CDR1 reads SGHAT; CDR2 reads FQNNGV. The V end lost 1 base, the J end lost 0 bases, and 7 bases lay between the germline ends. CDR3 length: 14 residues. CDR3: CASSLGANSYEQYF. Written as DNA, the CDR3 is TGTGCCAGCAGCTTAGGGGCAAACTCCTACGAGCAGTACTTC. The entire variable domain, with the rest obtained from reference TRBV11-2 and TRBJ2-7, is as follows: EAGVAQSPRYKIIEKRQSVAFWCNPISGHATLYWYQQILGQGPKLLIQFQNNGVVDDSQLPKDRFSAERLKGVDSTLKIQPAKLEDSAVYLCASSLGANSYEQYFGPGTRLTVT.

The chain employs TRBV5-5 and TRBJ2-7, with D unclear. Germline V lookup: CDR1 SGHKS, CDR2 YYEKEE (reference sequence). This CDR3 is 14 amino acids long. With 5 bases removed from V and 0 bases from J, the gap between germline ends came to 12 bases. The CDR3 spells CASRLRDGSYEQYF. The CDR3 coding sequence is TGTGCCAGCAGGCTCCGCGACGGCTCCTACGAGCAGTACTTC.

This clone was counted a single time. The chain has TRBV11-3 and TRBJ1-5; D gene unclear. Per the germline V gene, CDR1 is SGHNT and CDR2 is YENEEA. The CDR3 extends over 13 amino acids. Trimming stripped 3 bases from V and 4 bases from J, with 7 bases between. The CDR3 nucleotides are TGTGCCAGCAGCTTGTCACAGAATCAGCCCCAGCATTTT. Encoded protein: CASSLSQNQPQHF.

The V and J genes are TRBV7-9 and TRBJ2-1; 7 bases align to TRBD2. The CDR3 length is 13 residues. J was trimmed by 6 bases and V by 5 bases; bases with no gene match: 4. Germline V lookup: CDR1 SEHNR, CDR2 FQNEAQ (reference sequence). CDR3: CASSRGGFNEQFF. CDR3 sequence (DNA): TGTGCCAGCAGCCGGGGAGGGTTCAATGAGCAGTTCTTC.

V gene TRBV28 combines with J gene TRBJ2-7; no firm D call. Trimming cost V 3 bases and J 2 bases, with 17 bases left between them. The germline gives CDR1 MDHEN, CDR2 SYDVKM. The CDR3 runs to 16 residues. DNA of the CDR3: TGTGCCAGCAGTTTCCATTTGGGCAGCTTAACCTACGAGCAGTACTTC. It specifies CASSFHLGSLTYEQYF.

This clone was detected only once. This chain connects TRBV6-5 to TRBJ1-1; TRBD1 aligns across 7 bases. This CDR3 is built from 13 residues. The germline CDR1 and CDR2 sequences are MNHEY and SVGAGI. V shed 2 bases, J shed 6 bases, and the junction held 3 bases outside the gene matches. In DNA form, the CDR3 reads TGTGCCAGCAGTTACAGGGGGCGGGCTGAAGCTTTCTTT. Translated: CASSYRGRAEAFF.

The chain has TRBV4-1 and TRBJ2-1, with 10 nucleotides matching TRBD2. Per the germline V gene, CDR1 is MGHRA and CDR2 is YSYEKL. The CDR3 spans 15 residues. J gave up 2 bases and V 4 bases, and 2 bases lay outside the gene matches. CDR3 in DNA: TGCGCCAGCAGCCCAGGACTAGCGGCCTACAATGAGCAGTTCTTC. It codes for CASSPGLAAYNEQFF.

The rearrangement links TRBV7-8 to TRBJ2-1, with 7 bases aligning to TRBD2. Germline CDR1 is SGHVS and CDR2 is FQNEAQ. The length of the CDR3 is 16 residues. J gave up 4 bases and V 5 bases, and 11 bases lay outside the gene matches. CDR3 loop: CASSARGGTTYNEQFF. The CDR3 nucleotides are TGTGCCAGCAGCGCACGCGGGGGAACTACTTACAATGAGCAGTTCTTC.

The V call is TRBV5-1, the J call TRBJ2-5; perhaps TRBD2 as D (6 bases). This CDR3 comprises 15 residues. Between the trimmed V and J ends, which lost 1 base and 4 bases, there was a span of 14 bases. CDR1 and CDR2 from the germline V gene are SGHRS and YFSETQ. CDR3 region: CASSLWGGVTETQYF. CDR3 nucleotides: TGCGCCAGCAGCTTGTGGGGCGGGGTTACAGAGACCCAGTACTTC.

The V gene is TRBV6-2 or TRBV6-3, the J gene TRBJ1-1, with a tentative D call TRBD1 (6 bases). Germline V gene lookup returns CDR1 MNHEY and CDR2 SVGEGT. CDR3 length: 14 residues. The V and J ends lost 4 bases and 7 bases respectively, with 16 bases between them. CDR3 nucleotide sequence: TGTGCCAGCAGTTTCAGGGGCTCAGTAGGTGAAGCTTTCTTT. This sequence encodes CASSFRGSVGEAFF.

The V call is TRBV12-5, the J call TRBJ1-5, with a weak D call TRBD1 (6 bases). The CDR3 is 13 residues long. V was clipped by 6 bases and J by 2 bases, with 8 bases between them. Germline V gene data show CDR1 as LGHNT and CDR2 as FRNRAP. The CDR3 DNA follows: TGTGCTAGTGGACCAGGGGGCAATCAGCCCCAGCATTTT. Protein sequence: CASGPGGNQPQHF.

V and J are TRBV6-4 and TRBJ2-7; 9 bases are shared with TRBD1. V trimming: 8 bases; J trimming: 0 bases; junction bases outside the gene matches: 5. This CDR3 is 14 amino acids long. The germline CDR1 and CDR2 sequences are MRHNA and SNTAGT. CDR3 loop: CASSGTGSSYEQYF. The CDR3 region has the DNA TGTGCCAGCTCCGGGACAGGGAGCTCCTACGAGCAGTACTTC.

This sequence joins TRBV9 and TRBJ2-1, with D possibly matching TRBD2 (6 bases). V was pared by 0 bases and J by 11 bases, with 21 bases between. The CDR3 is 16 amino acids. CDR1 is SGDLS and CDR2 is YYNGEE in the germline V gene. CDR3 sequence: CASSVGLGGAGIKQFF. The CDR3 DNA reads TGTGCCAGCAGCGTAGGGTTAGGAGGGGCCGGGATTAAGCAGTTCTTC. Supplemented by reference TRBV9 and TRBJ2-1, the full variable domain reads DSGVTQTPKHLITATGQRVTLRCSPRSGDLSVYWYQQSLDQGLQFLIQYYNGEERAKGNILERFSAQQFPDLHSELNLSSLELGDSALYFCASSVGLGGAGIKQFFGPGTRLTVL.

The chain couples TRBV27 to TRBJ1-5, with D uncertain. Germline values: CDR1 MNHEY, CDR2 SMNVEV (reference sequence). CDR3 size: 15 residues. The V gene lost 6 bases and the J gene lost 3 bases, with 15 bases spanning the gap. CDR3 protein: CASRDITLLNQPQHF. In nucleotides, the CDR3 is TGTGCCAGCAGAGACATAACCCTTCTCAATCAGCCCCAGCATTTT.

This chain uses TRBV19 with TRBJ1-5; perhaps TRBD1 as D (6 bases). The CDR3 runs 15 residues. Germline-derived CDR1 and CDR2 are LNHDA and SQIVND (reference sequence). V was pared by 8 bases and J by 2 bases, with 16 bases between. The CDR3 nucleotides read TGTGCCAGTGACACACGACCAGGGGGCAATCAGCCCCAGCATTTT. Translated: CASDTRPGGNQPQHF.

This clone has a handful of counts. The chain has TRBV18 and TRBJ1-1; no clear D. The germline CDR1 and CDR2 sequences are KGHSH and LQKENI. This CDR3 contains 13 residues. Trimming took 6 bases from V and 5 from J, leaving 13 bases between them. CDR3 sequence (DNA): TGTGCCAGCTCCGGCCCTGGGAGAACTGAAGCTTTCTTT. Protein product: CASSGPGRTEAFF.

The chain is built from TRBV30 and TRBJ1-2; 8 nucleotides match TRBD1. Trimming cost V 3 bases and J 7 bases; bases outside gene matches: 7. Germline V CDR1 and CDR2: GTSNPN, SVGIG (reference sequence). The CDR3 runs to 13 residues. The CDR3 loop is CAWSKTGVGGYTF. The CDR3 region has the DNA TGTGCCTGGAGCAAGACAGGGGTAGGTGGCTACACCTTC.